This TCR beta chain was observed in a study of T cells after yellow fever vaccination. Overall study results and limits: Weaker overall, the secondary response nonetheless peaked faster (day 5 versus 15). Most clones from primary vaccination were detected again post-booster (around 95% CD4, 88% CD8).

Germline V gives CDR1 SGHAT, CDR2 FQNNGV. V was cut by 4 bases and J by 8 bases, with 7 bases left in between. CDR3 length equals 11 residues. This clonotype was counted between two and nine times. As yet, its antigen is unknown. Via MiXCR, TCRdb re-called the 5' RACE reads, giving one row per CDR3 protein. This table has 500,000 to 650,000 distinct CDR3 sequences, roughly 17% appearing once. Specimen: PBMCs, collected less than 6 days after the first yellow fever vaccination. V and J are TRBV11-2 and TRBJ2-3; no clear D. This TCR derives from a man aged 18 to 29 who received the YFV17D yellow fever vaccine. The chain's CDR3 is CASSSGPTQYF. CDR3 in DNA: TGTGCCAGCAGCTCCGGGCCTACGCAGTATTTT.